The rows below give T cell receptor beta chains drawn from one sample of a study of T cell repertoires in cytomegalovirus infection. Their cognate antigens are unknown. In TCRdb, the reads were re-called with MiXCR into one record per CDR3 protein. Counted here are hundreds of thousands of distinct CDR3 sequences, approximately 42% occurring once; the ten biggest clones make up around 44%. The sequences come from cultured PBMCs, collected from culture after CMV antigen stimulation. These receptors all come from a human donor in good health (CMV status not recorded). Some clones in this sample may be carry-over from other donors' samples. The CDR3 runs from the conserved cysteine through the conserved F or W. A D gene is named only where the DNA matches it firmly. Part of the rows lack a size; the others show once, few, many or a class for expanded clones.

CDR3 protein	CDR3 DNA	clone size	J gene	V gene	D gene
CASSSGLLAGELFF	TGTGCCAGCAGCTCGGGGCTCCTCGCCGGGGAGCTGTTTTTT	-	TRBJ2-2	TRBV11-2	-
CASSYPDEQFF	TGTGCCAGCAGTTATCCGGATGAGCAGTTCTTC	-	TRBJ2-1	TRBV6-2/TRBV6-3	-
CASSIGTSHEQYF	TGTGCCAGCAGCATTGGGACGTCCCACGAGCAGTACTTC	-	TRBJ2-7	TRBV5-6	-
CASSSLLPPTVAGGNNEQFF	TGTGCCAGCAGTTCCTTGCTGCCCCCAACCGTAGCGGGAGGGAACAATGAGCAGTTCTTC	few	TRBJ2-1	TRBV6-2/TRBV6-3	TRBD2
CASSDRITEAFF	TGCGCCAGCAGCGACAGAATCACTGAAGCTTTCTTT	-	TRBJ1-1	TRBV5-1	-
CSATTLGQPGETQYF	TGCAGTGCTACCACCCTAGGGCAGCCGGGAGAGACCCAGTACTTC	-	TRBJ2-5	TRBV20-1	-
CASSIIGDSYNEQFF	TGTGCCAGCAGCATTATAGGGGATTCCTACAATGAGCAGTTCTTC	few	TRBJ2-1	TRBV7-6	-
CASSQWGTYEQYF	TGTGCCAGCAGCCAGTGGGGGACCTACGAGCAGTACTTC	many	TRBJ2-7	TRBV7-2	-
CASQLTGVQPQHF	TGTGCCAGTCAACTGACAGGGGTTCAGCCCCAGCATTTT	-	TRBJ1-5	TRBV6-2/TRBV6-3	TRBD1
CASSLQSSYEQYF	TGTGCCAGCAGCTTACAAAGCAGCTACGAGCAGTACTTC	-	TRBJ2-7	TRBV7-2	-
CASSPIRGTSYNEQFF	TGTGCCAGCAGCCCAATTCGGGGTACCTCCTACAATGAGCAGTTCTTC	few	TRBJ2-1	TRBV5-4	-
CASNKRTSGVTDTQYF	TGTGCCAGCAACAAAAGGACTAGCGGGGTCACAGATACGCAGTATTTT	-	TRBJ2-3	TRBV7-8	TRBD2
CASSLAGAEAFF	TGTGCCAGCAGTTTAGCTGGGGCTGAAGCTTTCTTT	-	TRBJ1-1	TRBV12-3/TRBV12-4	-
CASWGADSGNTIYF	TGTGCCAGCTGGGGCGCAGACTCTGGAAACACCATATATTTT	few	TRBJ1-3	TRBV7-9	-
CASSLARLVSQYF	TGTGCCAGCAGCTTAGCGCGATTGGTTTCGCAGTATTTT	-	TRBJ2-3	TRBV7-8	-
CATRQAIDTQYF	TGTGCCACCAGACAGGCCATAGATACGCAGTATTTT	-	TRBJ2-3	TRBV15	-